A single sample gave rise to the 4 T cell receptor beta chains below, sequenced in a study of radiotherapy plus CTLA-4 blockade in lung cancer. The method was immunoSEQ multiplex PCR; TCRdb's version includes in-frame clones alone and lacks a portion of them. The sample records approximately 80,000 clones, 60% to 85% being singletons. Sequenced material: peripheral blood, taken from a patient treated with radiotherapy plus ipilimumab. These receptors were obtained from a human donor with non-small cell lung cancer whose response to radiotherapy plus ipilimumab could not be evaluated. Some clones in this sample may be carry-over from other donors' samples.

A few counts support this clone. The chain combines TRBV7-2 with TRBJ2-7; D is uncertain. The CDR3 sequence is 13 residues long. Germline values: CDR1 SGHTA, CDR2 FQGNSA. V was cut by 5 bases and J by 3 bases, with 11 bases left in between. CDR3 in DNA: TGTGCCAGCAGCCCCCACAGTCGCTACGAGCAGTACTTC. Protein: CASSPHSRYEQYF.

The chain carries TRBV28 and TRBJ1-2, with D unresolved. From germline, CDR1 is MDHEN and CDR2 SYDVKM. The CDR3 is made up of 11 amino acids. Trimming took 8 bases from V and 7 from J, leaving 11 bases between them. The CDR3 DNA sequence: TGTGCCAGCTCCTCGTCAGGTGGCTACACCTTC. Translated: CASSSSGGYTF.

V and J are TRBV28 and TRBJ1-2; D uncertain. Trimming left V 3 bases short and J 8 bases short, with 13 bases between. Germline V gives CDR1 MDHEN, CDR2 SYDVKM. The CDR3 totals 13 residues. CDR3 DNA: TGTGCCAGCAGTTTCAACAGTCTTTACGGCTACACCTTC. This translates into CASSFNSLYGYTF.

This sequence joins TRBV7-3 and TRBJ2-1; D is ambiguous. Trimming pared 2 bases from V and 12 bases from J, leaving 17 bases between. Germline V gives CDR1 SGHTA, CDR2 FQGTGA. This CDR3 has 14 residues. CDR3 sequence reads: CASSLGPERLGQFF. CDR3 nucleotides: TGTGCCAGCAGCTTAGGGCCCGAACGGTTGGGGCAGTTCTTC.